This T cell receptor (beta chain) was documented in a study of post-analysis software for immune sequencing data. Regarding the study as a whole: Samples sharing a preparation batch grouped tightly together when assessed by F measure. When compared against controls, multiple sclerosis patients showed significantly lower normalized Chao1 diversity.

The library was made from cDNA and included unique molecular identifiers. TCRdb processed the PCR reads anew with MiXCR; each CDR3 protein has one entry. Here the sample spans some 500,000 distinct CDR3 sequences, 45% being singletons. Worth noting for this clonotype: Antigen specificity is unknown.

Sequencing was done on a sample of blood. The TCR sequence derives from a girl aged 5-17 years with multiple sclerosis.

For the CDR3, the DNA is TGTGCCATCAGTGGGGGACAGGCCAATCAGCCCCAGCATTTT. Translation gives CAISGGQANQPQHF. The chain joins TRBV10-3 to TRBJ1-5, with TRBD1 identical over 8 bases. The V gene end was trimmed by 4 bases and the J gene end by 3 bases; junction bases not matched to a gene: 2. The germline V gene encodes CDR1 ENHRY and CDR2 SYGVKD. The CDR3 spans 14 residues.